This T cell receptor beta chain was identified in a study of monozygotic twins with cystic fibrosis. For the study at large: Around 3 micrograms of fragmented DNA underwent around 14 PCR cycles for library preparation. General study findings and limits: Unrelated CF individuals shared fewer identical clonotypes than monozygotic CF twins. J usage was most co-twin-similar in 8 of 16 pairs, V in 13.

The protocol was immunoSEQ multiplex PCR, while the TCRdb copy is restricted to in-frame clones and leaves out a portion. The sample lists about 39,000 clones, about 93% occurring once. This clone occurred once. Its antigen is unidentified. The receptor comes from a boy between 2 and 10 years old with cystic fibrosis. The sample taken for sequencing was blood.

The CDR3 is CASSSRLAGVNQETQYF. CDR3 DNA: TGTGCCAGCAGCTCTAGACTAGCGGGGGTAAATCAAGAGACCCAGTACTTC. The chain employs TRBV9 and TRBJ2-5; 12 bases map to TRBD2. V shed 4 bases and J 2 bases; nucleotides not matched to a gene: 9. CDR1 is SGDLS, CDR2 YYNGEE, per germline. The CDR3 sequence is 17 residues long. Full variable domain (rest looked up from reference TRBV9 and TRBJ2-5): DSGVTQTPKHLITATGQRVTLRCSPRSGDLSVYWYQQSLDQGLQFLIQYYNGEERAKGNILERFSAQQFPDLHSELNLSSLELGDSALYFCASSSRLAGVNQETQYFGPGTRLLVL.